Listed here are 5 T cell receptor beta chains from one sample, sequenced in a study of cytomegalovirus exposure and HLA in healthy donors. Here immunoSEQ multiplex PCR was the method, and the copy in TCRdb shows in-frame clones only, minus some. The sample lists roughly 140,000 clones, roughly 90% seen once, with 0.6% to 0.8% in the top ten. The sequenced sample consisted of PBMCs. All receptors derive from a man in his late teens or twenties in good health and CMV-seronegative.

A word on this clone: One junction end does not reproduce the germline sequence, and a read error may be involved. The rearrangement links TRBV2 to TRBJ2-7, with 9 nucleotides matching TRBD1. This CDR3 region has 14 residues. Germline V CDR1 and CDR2: SNHLY, FYNNEI. CDR3 region: CVSSRDRAGSEQYF. The CDR3 coding sequence is TGTGTCAGCAGTAGGGACAGGGCCGGGTCCGAGCAGTACTTC.

This chain connects TRBV5-6 to TRBJ2-5, with TRBD1 matching over 8 bases. The CDR3 sequence is 15 residues long. Germline CDR1 and CDR2: SGHDT and YYEEEE. V was pared by 4 bases and J by 4 bases, with 9 bases of the junction left unmatched. The CDR3 loop is CASSRDAGGAETQYF. Written as DNA, the CDR3 is TGTGCCAGCAGCAGGGACGCAGGGGGCGCAGAGACCCAGTACTTC.

The gene calls are TRBV5-1 and TRBJ2-1; possible D gene TRBD2, 5 bases. Trimming took 0 bases from V and 4 from J, leaving 8 bases between them. The CDR3 consists of 14 residues. Per the germline V gene, CDR1 is SGHRS and CDR2 is YFSETQ. The CDR3 here is CASSLGRDYNEQFF. CDR3 sequence (DNA): TGCGCCAGCAGCTTGGGCCGGGATTACAATGAGCAGTTCTTC.

This rearrangement joins TRBV7-2 to TRBJ2-3; 7 nucleotides match TRBD1. The CDR3 runs to 15 residues. Germline assignment: CDR1 SGHTA and CDR2 FQGNSA. The V gene end was trimmed by 5 bases and the J gene end by 4 bases; junction bases not matched to a gene: 9. CDR3 region: CASSRAPGGADTQYF. DNA for the CDR3: TGTGCCAGCAGCCGCGCCCCAGGGGGTGCAGATACGCAGTATTTT.

This clone is a singleton in its sample. The rearrangement joins TRBV9 to TRBJ2-4; TRBD2 is a possible D gene (5 bases). From germline, CDR1 is SGDLS and CDR2 YYNGEE. The CDR3 sequence is 14 residues long. V lost 0 bases and J 13 bases, leaving 17 bases between the germline ends. The CDR3 DNA reads TGTGCCAGCAGCGTAGCGGGGAGCAAAACTTTCCAGTACTTC. Translation gives CASSVAGSKTFQYF.